This paragraph covers one TCR beta chain sequence. The source of the sample is a study of blood T cell repertoires in COVID-19. Study context: Researchers got acute and convalescent COVID-19 samples from the United States, Italy and Spain. The cDNA or gDNA used as material had been derived from T cells, B-cell-depleted T cells, or PBMCs.

As originally analysed: Reference gene primer amplification in the assay estimated nucleated cell counts. Assay used: immunoSEQ multiplex PCR; TCRdb lists only in-frame clones, some missing. V, J and clone size are those of that table, while D and trimming were read from the DNA. This sample has approximately 170,000 clones, with around 82% found just once. Trimming took 0 bases from V and 3 from J; bases not matched to a gene: 12. There are 17 residues in the CDR3. CDR1 and CDR2 (germline): SGHRS, YFSETQ. This receptor was taken from a man aged 55 to 70 who had recovered from COVID-19. Sequencing was done on a sample of peripheral blood. This rearrangement joins TRBV5-1 to TRBJ2-7, with 7 bases fitting TRBD1. CDR3 amino acids: CASSLVAGGIDFYEQYF. In DNA, the CDR3 is TGCGCCAGCAGCTTGGTGGCAGGGGGTATTGATTTCTACGAGCAGTACTTC.